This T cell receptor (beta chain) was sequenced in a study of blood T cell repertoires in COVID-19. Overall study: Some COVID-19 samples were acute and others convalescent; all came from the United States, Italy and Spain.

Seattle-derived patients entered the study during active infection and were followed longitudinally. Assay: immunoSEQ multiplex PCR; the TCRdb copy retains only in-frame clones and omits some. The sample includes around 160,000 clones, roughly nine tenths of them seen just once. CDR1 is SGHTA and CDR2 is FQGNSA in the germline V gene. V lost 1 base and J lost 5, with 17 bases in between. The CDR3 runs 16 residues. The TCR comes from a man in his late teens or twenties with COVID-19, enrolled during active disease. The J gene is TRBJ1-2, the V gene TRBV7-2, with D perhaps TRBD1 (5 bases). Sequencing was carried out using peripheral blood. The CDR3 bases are TGTGCCAGCAGCTTAGATTCAGGGAGGGGCGGTTATGGCTACACCTTC. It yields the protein CASSLDSGRGGYGYTF.